The present T cell receptor (beta chain) was sequenced within a study of T cells in Graves' hyperthyroidism and ophthalmopathy. This clonotype was recorded many times. Authors of the study amplified TCR beta CDR3 regions from RNA transcripts. RT-PCR in the first round (using the HTBI primer set) targeted the TCR CDR3. TCRdb fed the multiplex PCR reads into MiXCR, producing one record per CDR3 protein. The sample lists some 600,000 distinct CDR3 sequences, approximately 15% occurring once. Germline V lookup: CDR1 SNHLY, CDR2 FYNNEI. CDR3 size: 13 residues. V lost 6 bases to trimming and J lost 3 bases, with 11 bases between them. A sample of blood taken at first hyperthyroidism diagnosis preceded any ophthalmopathy symptoms. The source of the PBMCs was less than 12 ml of fresh peripheral blood.

This sequence joins TRBV2 and TRBJ1-2; D may be TRBD1 (5 bases). The origin of this receptor is a woman aged 25 to 39 with Graves' hyperthyroidism that later progressed to Graves' ophthalmopathy. The sample comprised blood. The chain's CDR3 is CASRLGTDYGYTF. The CDR3 DNA reads TGTGCCAGCAGGCTCGGGACGGACTATGGCTACACCTTC.